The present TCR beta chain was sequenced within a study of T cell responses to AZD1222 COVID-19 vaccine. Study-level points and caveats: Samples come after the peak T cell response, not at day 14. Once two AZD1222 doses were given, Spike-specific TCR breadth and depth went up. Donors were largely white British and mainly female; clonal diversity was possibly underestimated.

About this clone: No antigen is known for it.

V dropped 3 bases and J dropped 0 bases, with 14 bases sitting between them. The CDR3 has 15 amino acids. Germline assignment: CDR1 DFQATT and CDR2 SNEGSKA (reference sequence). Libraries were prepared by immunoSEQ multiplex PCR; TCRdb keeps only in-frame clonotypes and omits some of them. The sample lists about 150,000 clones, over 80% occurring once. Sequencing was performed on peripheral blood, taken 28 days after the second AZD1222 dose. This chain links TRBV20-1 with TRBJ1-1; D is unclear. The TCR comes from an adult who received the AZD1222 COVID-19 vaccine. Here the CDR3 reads CSASNNGNLNTEAFF. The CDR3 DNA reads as TGCAGTGCTAGTAACAACGGAAATTTGAACACTGAAGCTTTCTTT.